The next 22 T cell receptor beta chains were all read from a single sample in a study of blood T cell repertoires in COVID-19. The data were produced by immunoSEQ multiplex PCR, yet TCRdb's version contains in-frame clones alone and is incomplete. Of approximately 150,000 clones detected, 82% appear once; the ten largest clones hold approximately 9.1%. Sequencing was done on a sample of peripheral blood. The source is a woman aged 70-85 years with acute or convalescent COVID-19.

V gene TRBV5-1 combines with J gene TRBJ2-6, with D perhaps TRBD2 (5 bases). Between the trimmed V and J ends, which lost 1 base and 1 base, there was a span of 12 bases. Germline assignment: CDR1 SGHRS and CDR2 YFSETQ. This CDR3 spans 17 amino acids. CDR3 nucleotides: TGCGCCAGCAGCTTGTTAGGAGGTATGTCTGGGGCCAACGTCCTGACTTTC. Translating gives CASSLLGGMSGANVLTF.

The chain joins TRBV7-2 to TRBJ1-2; no clear D. Germline CDR1 SGHTA, CDR2 FQGNSA. This CDR3 has 14 residues. V lost 2 bases to trimming and J lost 2 bases, with 9 bases between them. DNA for the CDR3: TGTGCCAGCAGCTTAAACGGGGAGAACTATGGCTACACCTTC. Residues: CASSLNGENYGYTF.

The chain couples TRBV28 to TRBJ2-3; D call uncertain. Germline V gene sequence: CDR1 MDHEN, CDR2 SYDVKM. There are 12 residues in the CDR3. The germline V and J ends were trimmed by 5 bases and 4 bases, with 7 bases remaining between them. The CDR3 protein is CASSRVADTQYF. The CDR3 DNA reads as TGTGCCAGCAGTAGAGTGGCAGATACGCAGTATTTT.

This chain connects TRBV19 to TRBJ1-1; 10 nucleotides line up with TRBD1. The V gene end was trimmed by 5 bases and the J gene end by 1 base; junction bases not matched to a gene: 4. The CDR3 covers 15 residues. Germline assignment: CDR1 LNHDA and CDR2 SQIVND (reference sequence). The CDR3 DNA sequence: TGTGCCAGTAGTCCCCGACAGGGGGCGAACACTGAAGCTTTCTTT. Translation: CASSPRQGANTEAFF. The whole variable domain, remainder taken from reference TRBV19 and TRBJ1-1, is DGGITQSPKYLFRKEGQNVTLSCEQNLNHDAMYWYRQDPGQGLRLIYYSQIVNDFQKGDIAEGYSVSREKKESFPLTVTSAQKNPTAFYLCASSPRQGANTEAFFGQGTRLTVV.

This chain connects TRBV5-4 to TRBJ1-1; D uncertain. The V gene's germline CDR1 is SGHNT and CDR2 YYREEE (reference sequence). The V gene lost 1 base and the J gene lost 7 bases, with 5 bases spanning the gap. The CDR3 length is 11 residues. The CDR3 DNA reads as TGTGCCAGCAGCTTGACGGGTGAAGCTTTCTTT. Translating it yields CASSLTGEAFF.

This rearrangement joins TRBV29-1 to TRBJ1-1, with D uncertain. From germline, CDR1 is SQVTM and CDR2 ANQGSEA. The CDR3 is 15 amino acids. V shed 1 base and J shed 3 bases, with 15 bases lying between them. The CDR3 loop is CSVEGPLQADTEAFF. CDR3 in DNA: TGCAGCGTTGAAGGCCCCCTGCAGGCTGACACTGAAGCTTTCTTT.

J is TRBJ2-3 and V is TRBV29-1; TRBD1 might be the D (5 bases). V lost 7 bases and J lost 1, with 12 bases in between. CDR1 is SQVTM, CDR2 ANQGSEA, per germline. The CDR3 totals 13 residues. The CDR3 spells CSEKEGGTDTQYF. CDR3 bases: TGCAGCGAGAAAGAAGGGGGCACAGATACGCAGTATTTT.

This chain joins TRBV5-1 and TRBJ2-7; 8 bases are a match to TRBD1. The CDR3 covers 15 residues. The V segment lost 0 bases and the J segment 3 bases; nucleotides outside the gene matches: 5. From germline, CDR1 is SGHRS and CDR2 YFSETQ. CDR3 residues: CASSLAGTGSYEQYF. The DNA of the CDR3 is TGCGCCAGCAGCTTGGCCGGGACAGGAAGCTACGAGCAGTACTTC.

This chain joins TRBV4-1 and TRBJ2-1; 7 nucleotides align to TRBD2. V shed 0 bases, J shed 7 bases, and the junction held 15 bases outside the gene matches. The CDR3 has 18 amino acids. CDR1 is MGHRA, CDR2 YSYEKL, per germline. CDR3 DNA: TGCGCCAGCAGCCAAGAGGGAACCTGGGGAGGGAGAGGGAATGAGCAGTTCTTC. Translation gives CASSQEGTWGGRGNEQFF.

The rearrangement uses TRBV27 and TRBJ2-7; TRBD1 is a possible D gene (6 bases). Looked up from germline, CDR1 is MNHEY and CDR2 is SMNVEV (reference sequence). Trimming pared 1 base from V and 7 bases from J, leaving 23 bases between. CDR3 size: 17 residues. The CDR3 loop reads CASSLLGSGAEVREQYF. CDR3 sequence (DNA): TGTGCCAGCAGTTTATTGGGGTCAGGGGCCGAAGTACGGGAGCAGTACTTC.

The gene calls are TRBV3-1 (or the pseudogene TRBV3-2) and TRBJ1-1; the D gene is possibly TRBD1 (5 bases). The V gene lost 4 bases and the J gene lost 0 bases, with 12 bases spanning the gap. Germline V CDR1 and CDR2: LGHDT, YNNKEL (reference sequence). The CDR3 totals 15 residues. Here the CDR3 reads CASSRQNSLNTEAFF. The CDR3 DNA sequence: TGTGCCAGCAGCCGACAGAACTCCCTGAACACTGAAGCTTTCTTT.

The genes are TRBV6-5 and TRBJ1-1; D is unresolved. In germline, CDR1 is MNHEY, CDR2 SVGAGI. There are 12 residues in the CDR3. V was trimmed by 6 bases and J by 3 bases, leaving 8 bases between them. The DNA of the CDR3 is TGTGCCAGCAGGGGCAGCCACACTGAAGCTTTCTTT. This gives the protein CASRGSHTEAFF.

This sequence joins TRBV5-6 and TRBJ1-1, with 7 bases that match TRBD1. The V segment lost 0 bases and the J segment 1 base; nucleotides outside the gene matches: 3. The CDR3 sequence is 15 residues long. Germline CDR1 SGHDT, CDR2 YYEEEE. The CDR3 nucleotides read TGTGCCAGCAGCTTGGTGGGACAGTGGAACACTGAAGCTTTCTTT. Encoded protein: CASSLVGQWNTEAFF.

The chain carries TRBV5-1 and TRBJ1-3; D gene ambiguous. From germline, CDR1 is SGHRS and CDR2 YFSETQ. The CDR3 has 14 residues. Trimming removed 3 bases at V and 4 bases at J, with 11 bases between. CDR3 sequence (DNA): TGCGCCAGCAGCTCCTCGGTAGCGGGAAACACCATATATTTT. Translating it yields CASSSSVAGNTIYF.

This clone has just a few counts. The gene calls are TRBV30 and TRBJ1-3; 9 nucleotides align to TRBD1. From germline, CDR1 is GTSNPN and CDR2 SVGIG (reference sequence). Trimming at V came to 4 bases and at J to 7 bases, leaving 8 bases not matched to a gene. This CDR3 has 14 amino acids. CDR3 bases: TGTGCCTGGAAAAGGACAGGGGATGTGAACACCATATATTTT. It encodes CAWKRTGDVNTIYF.

This chain joins TRBV30 and TRBJ1-4; possible D gene TRBD1, 5 bases. The V gene's germline CDR1 is GTSNPN and CDR2 SVGIG (reference sequence). V was cut by 0 bases and J by 4 bases, with 15 bases left in between. CDR3 length: 16 amino acids. The CDR3 nucleotides are TGTGCCTGGAGTGTACGGAGGGGTATCGGTAATGAAAAACTGTTTTTT. Protein: CAWSVRRGIGNEKLFF.

V usage is TRBV10-3 and J usage is TRBJ2-2, with 9 bases that match TRBD2. This CDR3 is built from 16 residues. V shed 3 bases, J shed 5 bases, and the junction held 7 bases outside the gene matches. Germline values: CDR1 ENHRY, CDR2 SYGVKD. CDR3 sequence (DNA): TGTGCCATCAGTGAACAGAGCGGGGGGAGAACCGGGGAGCTGTTTTTT. Translation: CAISEQSGGRTGELFF.

J is TRBJ2-1 and V is TRBV5-1; 10 bases align to TRBD2. The CDR3 loop spans 16 amino acids. Germline CDR1 and CDR2: SGHRS and YFSETQ. The junction had 11 bases not matched to a gene; V was cut back by 4 bases and J by 7 bases. The DNA for the CDR3 is TGCGCCAGCAGCCCACTGAGAGCGGGGGGGCCGAATGAGCAGTTCTTC. This sequence encodes CASSPLRAGGPNEQFF.

The chain links TRBV7-8 to TRBJ1-2; TRBD1 aligns across 12 bases. Germline V gene data show CDR1 as SGHVS and CDR2 as FQNEAQ. There are 15 residues in the CDR3. The junction had 7 bases not matched to a gene; V was cut back by 5 bases and J by 6 bases. The CDR3 protein is CASSSDGTGGHGYTF. The CDR3 region has the DNA TGTGCCAGCAGCAGCGACGGGACAGGGGGCCATGGCTACACCTTC.

J is TRBJ1-5 and V is TRBV28; D call uncertain. This CDR3 is 14 amino acids long. The V end was cut by 6 bases, the J end by 2 bases, with 11 bases between. Germline CDR1 is MDHEN and CDR2 is SYDVKM. The CDR3 DNA follows: TGTGCCAGCAGGCCACCGGGTGGCAATCAGCCCCAGCATTTT. Amino acids: CASRPPGGNQPQHF.

The chain couples TRBV5-4 to TRBJ2-3; no reliable D call. Germline values: CDR1 SGHNT, CDR2 YYREEE (reference sequence). The CDR3 runs to 18 residues. The V and J ends lost 1 base and 0 bases respectively, with 18 bases between them. The chain's CDR3 is CASSLIAVLKLSTDTQYF. The DNA of the CDR3 is TGTGCCAGCAGCTTGATTGCGGTTCTAAAGCTCAGCACAGATACGCAGTATTTT.

The rearrangement links TRBV6-2 or TRBV6-3 to TRBJ2-1; D perhaps matches TRBD2 (7 bases). V was cut by 3 bases and J by 4 bases, with 10 bases left in between. There are 14 residues in the CDR3. Germline CDR1 is MNHEY and CDR2 is SVGEGT. Written as DNA, the CDR3 is TGTGCCAGCAGTTATGCGGGGGCGTACAATGAGCAGTTCTTC. Its translation: CASSYAGAYNEQFF.